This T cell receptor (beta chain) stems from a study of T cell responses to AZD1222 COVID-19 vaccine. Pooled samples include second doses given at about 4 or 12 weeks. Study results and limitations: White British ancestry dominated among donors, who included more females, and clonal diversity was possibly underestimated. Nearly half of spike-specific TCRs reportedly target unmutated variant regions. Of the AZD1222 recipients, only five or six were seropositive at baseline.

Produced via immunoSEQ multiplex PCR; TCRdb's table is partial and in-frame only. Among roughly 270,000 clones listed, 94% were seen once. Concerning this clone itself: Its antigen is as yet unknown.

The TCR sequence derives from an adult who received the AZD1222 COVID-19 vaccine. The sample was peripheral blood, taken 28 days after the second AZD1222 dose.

CDR3 sequence reads: CASSARLAGFSDTQYF. For the CDR3, the DNA is TGTGCCAGCAGCGCCCGACTAGCGGGATTCTCAGATACGCAGTATTTT. This chain connects TRBV7-3 to TRBJ2-3; 11 bases agree with TRBD2. Per the germline V gene, CDR1 is SGHTA and CDR2 is FQGTGA. The CDR3 extends over 16 amino acids. J gave up 4 bases and V 5 bases, and 8 bases lay outside the gene matches.